The rows below give T cell receptor beta chains drawn from one sample of a study of vaccination and CD4 T cells after COVID-19. Which antigens these TCRs recognize remains unknown. Each CDR3 protein is one row after TCRdb ran MiXCR on the PCR reads. The sample shows about 11,000 distinct CDR3 sequences, about 70% of them seen only once. Material for sequencing was CD4+ T cells from blood, cultured in vitro. These TCRs come from a human donor who had recovered from COVID-19. CDR3s include the opening cysteine and the closing phenylalanine or tryptophan. Fields, in order: J gene, V gene, D gene, clone size, CDR3 length, CDR3 DNA, CDR3 protein. The D gene is left open where the match is weak. Clone size, where shown, is once, few, many, or a class for clones that have expanded.

TRBJ1-1,TRBV2,NA,NA,13,TGTGCCAGCAGTTTAGCCCTGAACACTGAAGCTTTCTTT,CASSLALNTEAFF
TRBJ2-5,TRBV7-3,TRBD1,once,15,TGTGCCAGCAGCTTCACAGGGGGCCGCCAAGAGACCCAGTACTTC,CASSFTGGRQETQYF
TRBJ1-3,TRBV27,TRBD1,NA,15,TGTGCCAGCAGCCGGACAGGGTTCTCTGGAAACACCATATATTTT,CASSRTGFSGNTIYF
TRBJ1-1,TRBV2,NA,NA,13,TGTGCCAGCAGCGGATACAAAAACACTGAAGCTTTCTTT,CASSGYKNTEAFF
TRBJ2-5,TRBV4-3,NA,NA,13,TGCGCCAGCAGCCCAGGACGGAAAGAGACCCAGTACTTC,CASSPGRKETQYF
TRBJ2-5,TRBV7-2,NA,NA,14,TGTGCCAGCAGCTTAGGGGACCACCAAGAGACCCAGTACTTC,CASSLGDHQETQYF
TRBJ2-3,TRBV30,TRBD2,NA,18,TGTGCCTGGAGTCCCCCCGAGTGGACTAGCGGGAGTACAGATACGCAGTATTTT,CAWSPPEWTSGSTDTQYF
TRBJ1-2,TRBV28,NA,NA,13,TGTGCCAGCAGTCGAGACAGGTACTATGGCTACACCTTC,CASSRDRYYGYTF
TRBJ1-2,TRBV2,NA,once,12,TGTGCCAGCAGTGAAAGGGCTCCCGGCTACACCTTC,CASSERAPGYTF
TRBJ2-5,TRBV5-1,TRBD2,few,13,TGCGCCAGCTCGGGCGGGGAGGGGGAGACCCAGTACTTC,CASSGGEGETQYF
TRBJ2-2,TRBV6-4,TRBD1,NA,15,TGTGCCAGCAGTGAGGGACAGGGGGACACCGGGGAGCTGTTTTTT,CASSEGQGDTGELFF
TRBJ1-2,TRBV15,NA,NA,12,TGTGCCACCAGCAGTGAGGTTCATGGCTACACCTTC,CATSSEVHGYTF
TRBJ2-7,TRBV6-2/TRBV6-3,NA,once,13,TGTGCCAGCAGTTACTCATGGCAGTACGAGCAGTACTTC,CASSYSWQYEQYF
TRBJ2-7,TRBV6-5,NA,NA,11,TGTGCCAGCAGCTACTCCGACGAGCAGTACTTC,CASSYSDEQYF
TRBJ2-2,TRBV10-3,NA,NA,14,TGTGCCACCACGGGGGAAGGTCGGGCCGGGGAGCTGTTTTTT,CATTGEGRAGELFF
TRBJ2-1,TRBV6-2/TRBV6-3,TRBD2,few,15,TGTGCCAGCAGTTACCAGGCTAGCGGGTACAATGAGCAGTTCTTC,CASSYQASGYNEQFF
TRBJ1-5,TRBV24-1,TRBD1,NA,14,TGTGCCACCAGTGACCAGGGGGGGCGGCAGCCCCAGCATTTT,CATSDQGGRQPQHF
TRBJ2-5,TRBV6-1,TRBD1,NA,17,TGTGCCAGCAGTCCCGGGACAGGGTCTTACTCGAGGGGAGCCCAGTACTTC,CASSPGTGSYSRGAQYF
TRBJ1-2,TRBV10-3,TRBD1,few,12,TGTGCCATCAAAGGACAGGAGTATGGCTACACCTTC,CAIKGQEYGYTF
TRBJ1-2,TRBV2,NA,NA,14,TGTGCCAGCAGTGAATTGGGGGGCGGCTATGGCTACACCTTC,CASSELGGGYGYTF
TRBJ2-7,TRBV19,NA,once,15,TGTGCCAGTAGTTCAAACCACCGGGACACCCTCGAGCAGTACTTC,CASSSNHRDTLEQYF
TRBJ1-5,TRBV6-5,TRBD1,few,14,TGTGCCAGCAGATACCGGGACAGGGTGCAGCCCCAGCATTTT,CASRYRDRVQPQHF
TRBJ2-3,TRBV5-4,NA,NA,13,TGTGCCAGCACCATAAAGGGGCCAGATACGCAGTATTTT,CASTIKGPDTQYF
TRBJ2-3,TRBV19,NA,NA,14,TGTGCCAGTAGTGTCCGGGCCCCCGAGGATACGCAGTATTTT,CASSVRAPEDTQYF
TRBJ2-7,TRBV2,NA,NA,14,TGTGCCAGCACAACCGGCGGGGAGCCATTCAAGCAGTACTTC,CASTTGGEPFKQYF
TRBJ2-7,TRBV5-1,NA,NA,13,TGCGCCAGCAGCTCCGAGACAGGTAGCGAGCAGTACTTC,CASSSETGSEQYF
TRBJ2-1,TRBV20-1,NA,NA,10,TGCAGTGCTAGTTACCACGAGCAGTTCTTC,CSASYHEQFF
TRBJ2-1,TRBV27,NA,NA,13,TGTGCCACCTCCGGGGTAGGGTACAATGAGCAGTTCTTC,CATSGVGYNEQFF
TRBJ2-6,TRBV27,TRBD2,NA,17,TGTGCCAGCAGTTTTCGACTAGCGGGAGCTGGGGCCAACGTCCTGACTTTC,CASSFRLAGAGANVLTF
TRBJ2-5,TRBV19,TRBD2,NA,16,TGTGCCAGTAGCCCTAACCCCGGACTAGGAGGAGAGACCCAGTACTTC,CASSPNPGLGGETQYF
TRBJ2-1,TRBV20-1,NA,NA,13,TGCAGTGCTAGTTCCTCAATACACAATGAGCAGTTCTTC,CSASSSIHNEQFF
TRBJ2-2,TRBV2,NA,NA,12,TGTGCCGGTAACACAGGAGCCGGGGAGCTGTTTTTT,CAGNTGAGELFF
TRBJ1-5,TRBV12-3/TRBV12-4,NA,few,16,TGTGCCAGCAGTACCGGACGGAAAAATAGCAATCAGCCCCAGCATTTT,CASSTGRKNSNQPQHF
TRBJ2-2,TRBV5-6,TRBD1,NA,16,TGTGCCAGCAGCTCTGGGGTCAGGGGGCGTACCGGGGAGCTGTTTTTT,CASSSGVRGRTGELFF
TRBJ2-7,TRBV10-3,NA,NA,15,TGTGCCATCAGTGAGTCGCGGGTCATCTCCTACGAGCAGTACTTC,CAISESRVISYEQYF
TRBJ1-1,TRBV15,NA,NA,15,TGTGCCACCAGCAGAGTGGGGGTTGGGAACACTGAAGCTTTCTTT,CATSRVGVGNTEAFF
TRBJ2-2,TRBV29-1,NA,NA,13,TGCAGCGTTGCGGGACTGTACACCGGGGAGCTGTTTTTT,CSVAGLYTGELFF
TRBJ2-4,TRBV7-2,NA,NA,16,TGTGCCAGCAGCTTAGACGGCACCGTAGCCAAAAACATTCAGTACTTC,CASSLDGTVAKNIQYF
TRBJ1-1,TRBV6-1,NA,large,15,TGTGCCAGCAGTCCCGAGGGGGGGAGAGGGACTGAAGCTTTCTTT,CASSPEGGRGTEAFF
TRBJ2-7,TRBV6-2/TRBV6-3,NA,NA,15,TGTGCCACCCTAGACCCGACGGGGAGCTCGTACGAGCAGTACTTC,CATLDPTGSSYEQYF
TRBJ2-7,TRBV20-1,NA,medium-sized,11,TGCAGTGCTAGGGGCAAAGGCGAGCAGTACTTC,CSARGKGEQYF
TRBJ2-7,TRBV4-2,TRBD2,NA,16,TGTGCCAGCAGCCAATCTAGCGGGTCGGGCGCCTACGAGCAGTACTTC,CASSQSSGSGAYEQYF
TRBJ1-1,TRBV6-1,TRBD1,once,13,TGTGCCAGCCTCGGGACAGCTAGTACGGGAGCTTTCTTT,CASLGTASTGAFF
TRBJ2-3,TRBV2,TRBD1,NA,15,TGTGCCAGCAGTGAAGAAGGACAGGGTGGAGATACGCAGTATTTT,CASSEEGQGGDTQYF
TRBJ2-3,TRBV10-3,TRBD2,NA,16,TGTGCCATCAGTGGACTAGCGGGAGACCACACAGATACGCAGTATTTT,CAISGLAGDHTDTQYF
TRBJ1-1,TRBV7-8,NA,NA,14,TGTGCCAGCAGCCGAATCCATGAGCACACTGAAGCTTTCTTT,CASSRIHEHTEAFF